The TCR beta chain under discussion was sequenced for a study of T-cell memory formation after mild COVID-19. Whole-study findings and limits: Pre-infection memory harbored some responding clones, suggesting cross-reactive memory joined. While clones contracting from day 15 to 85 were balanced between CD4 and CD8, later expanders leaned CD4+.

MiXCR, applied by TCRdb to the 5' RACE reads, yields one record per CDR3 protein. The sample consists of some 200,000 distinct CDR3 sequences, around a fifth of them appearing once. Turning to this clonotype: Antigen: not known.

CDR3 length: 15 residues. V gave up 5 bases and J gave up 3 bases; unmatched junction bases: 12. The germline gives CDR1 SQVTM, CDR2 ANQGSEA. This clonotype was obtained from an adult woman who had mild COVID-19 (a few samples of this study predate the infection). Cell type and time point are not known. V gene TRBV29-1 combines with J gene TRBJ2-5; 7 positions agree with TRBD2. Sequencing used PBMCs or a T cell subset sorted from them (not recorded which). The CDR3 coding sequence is TGCAGCGTTCTCTCGACGGGTGGGAGGGAAGAGACCCAGTACTTC. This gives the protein CSVLSTGGREETQYF.